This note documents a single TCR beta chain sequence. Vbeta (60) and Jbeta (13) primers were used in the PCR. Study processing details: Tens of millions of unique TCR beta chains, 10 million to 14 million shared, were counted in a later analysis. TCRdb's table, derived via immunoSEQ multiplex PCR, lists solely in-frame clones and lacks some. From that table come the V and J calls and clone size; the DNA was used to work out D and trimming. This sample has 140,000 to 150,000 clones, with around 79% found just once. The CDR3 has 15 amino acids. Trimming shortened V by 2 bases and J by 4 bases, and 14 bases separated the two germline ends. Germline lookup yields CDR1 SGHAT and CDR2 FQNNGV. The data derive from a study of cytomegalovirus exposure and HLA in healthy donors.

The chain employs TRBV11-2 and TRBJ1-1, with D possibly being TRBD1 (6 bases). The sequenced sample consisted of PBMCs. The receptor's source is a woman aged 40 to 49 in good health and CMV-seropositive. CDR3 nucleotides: TGTGCCAGCAGCTTACAACAGGGAGGGGGCACTGAAGCTTTCTTT. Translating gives CASSLQQGGGTEAFF. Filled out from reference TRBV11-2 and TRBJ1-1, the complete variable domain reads EAGVAQSPRYKIIEKRQSVAFWCNPISGHATLYWYQQILGQGPKLLIQFQNNGVVDDSQLPKDRFSAERLKGVDSTLKIQPAKLEDSAVYLCASSLQQGGGTEAFFGQGTRLTVV.